A selection of T cell receptor beta chains follows, all from one sample in a study of regulatory T cells in long-lasting Graves disease. Each CDR3 protein gets one entry after TCRdb re-called the multiplex PCR reads with MiXCR. This table has 500,000 to 700,000 distinct CDR3 sequences, 16% appearing once. In addition, the sample was reused for a study of T cells in Graves' hyperthyroidism and ophthalmopathy.

The sequencing here drew on peripheral blood mononuclear cells (PBMCs), taken at new diagnosis, from a patient treated with antithyroid drugs. The receptors come from a woman in her twenties or thirties with Graves disease. The CDR3 runs from the conserved cysteine through the conserved F or W. A D gene is named only where the DNA matches it firmly. The listing skips clone size in some rows; elsewhere it reads once, few, many or a size class.

>-|TRBJ2-3|TRBV6-1|few
CASKRSTTDTQYF
TGTGCCAGCAAGCGCAGTACCACAGATACGCAGTATTTT
>-|TRBJ2-1|TRBV2|many
CASRSSEQFF
TGTGCCAGCAGGTCCAGTGAGCAGTTCTTC
>TRBD1|TRBJ1-4|TRBV28|-
CASSLTGTGVEKLFF
TGTGCCAGCAGTTTAACCGGGACAGGGGTTGAAAAACTGTTTTTT
>-|TRBJ1-3|TRBV28|many
CASSTLRTVSGNTIYF
TGTGCCAGCAGTACTCTGAGGACAGTCTCTGGAAACACCATATATTTT
>-|TRBJ1-1|TRBV28|many
CASSLVRDTEAFF
TGTGCCAGCAGCTTAGTTCGGGACACTGAAGCTTTCTTT
>TRBD2|TRBJ2-1|TRBV6-2/TRBV6-3|many
CASSSLGGGNYNEQFF
TGTGCCAGCAGTTCTCTAGGCGGGGGGAACTACAATGAGCAGTTCTTC
>-|TRBJ2-7|TRBV18|-
CASSPPGHQYEQYF
TGTGCCAGCTCACCTCCGGGACACCAATACGAGCAGTACTTC
>-|TRBJ1-1|TRBV20-1|-
CSATQDMNTEAFF
TGCAGTGCCACGCAAGATATGAACACTGAAGCTTTCTTT
>-|TRBJ1-1|TRBV6-1|many
CASREPTGKAFF
TGTGCCAGCAGGGAACCGACGGGAAAAGCTTTCTTT
>TRBD1|TRBJ1-5|TRBV20-1|many
CSASGDRGVSRNQPQHF
TGCAGTGCTAGTGGTGACAGGGGAGTATCGCGCAATCAGCCCCAGCATTTT
>-|TRBJ1-2|TRBV28|many
CASRGDRLANYTF
TGTGCCAGCAGAGGGGACCGGCTAGCAAACTACACCTTC
>TRBD2|TRBJ2-7|TRBV15|many
CATSRSGSGYEQYF
TGTGCCACCAGCAGAAGCGGGAGTGGGTACGAGCAGTACTTC
>-|TRBJ2-3|TRBV3-1|few
CASSLNLGQHTQYF
TGTGCCAGCAGCCTCAATCTAGGGCAACATACGCAGTATTTT
>TRBD2|TRBJ2-3|TRBV3-1|many
CASSLAGYTDTQYF
TGTGCCAGCAGCCTAGCGGGATACACAGATACGCAGTATTTT
>TRBD1|TRBJ1-4|TRBV7-2|few
CASSLKQGGREKLFF
TGTGCCAGCAGCCTCAAACAGGGGGGGCGTGAAAAACTGTTTTTT
>-|TRBJ2-5|TRBV5-1|-
CASSLGNGETQYF
TGCGCCAGCAGCTTGGGCAACGGAGAGACCCAGTACTTC
>-|TRBJ2-1|TRBV20-1|-
CSAVGNEQFF
TGCAGTGCTGTAGGAAATGAGCAGTTCTTC
>-|TRBJ2-5|TRBV28|few
CASSSGGKKETQYF
TGTGCCAGCTCCAGTGGGGGCAAAAAAGAGACCCAGTACTTC
>-|TRBJ1-3|TRBV30|-
CAWTPYSGNTIYF
TGTGCCTGGACCCCCTACAGTGGAAACACCATATATTTT
>TRBD2|TRBJ2-7|TRBV5-1|many
CASSLRLGTSGSLTYEQYF
TGCGCCAGCAGCTTGCGCCTCGGGACTAGCGGGAGCCTTACCTACGAGCAGTACTTC
>TRBD2|TRBJ2-5|TRBV30|-
CAWSAPLGRGEGQETQYF
TGTGCCTGGAGTGCCCCACTTGGGAGGGGAGAAGGTCAAGAGACCCAGTACTTC
>-|TRBJ1-2|TRBV6-5|few
CASSYGKYGYTF
TGTGCCAGCAGTTACGGGAAATATGGCTACACCTTC
>-|TRBJ2-7|TRBV20-1|few
CSAAETNLYEQYF
TGCAGTGCCGCAGAGACTAACCTCTACGAGCAGTACTTC
>-|TRBJ2-7|TRBV11-2|many
CASSASISGYYEQYF
TGTGCCAGCAGCGCCAGCATTAGCGGTTACTACGAGCAGTACTTC
>TRBD2|TRBJ2-4|TRBV7-2|few
CASNTRAGDIQYF
TGTGCCAGCAACACAAGGGCGGGAGACATTCAGTACTTC
>TRBD2|TRBJ2-7|TRBV7-9|many
CASSSFGTSGTYEQYF
TGTGCCAGCAGCTCCTTCGGGACTAGCGGGACCTACGAGCAGTACTTC
>-|TRBJ2-7|TRBV29-1|few
CSVERDYEQYF
TGCAGCGTTGAAAGGGACTACGAGCAGTACTTC
>TRBD1|TRBJ2-7|TRBV20-1|-
CSASRDSPYEQYF
TGCAGTGCTTCCCGGGACAGTCCCTACGAGCAGTACTTC
>-|TRBJ1-1|TRBV6-5|many
CASSYSRTVNTEAFF
TGTGCCAGCAGTTATTCCCGGACGGTGAACACTGAAGCTTTCTTT
>-|TRBJ2-1|TRBV12-3/TRBV12-4|many
CASIAGLTGSEQFF
TGTGCCAGCATCGCGGGACTGACGGGAAGTGAGCAGTTCTTC
>-|TRBJ1-2|TRBV20-1|-
CSARTGYYGYTF
TGCAGTGCAAGGACTGGGTACTATGGCTACACCTTC
>-|TRBJ2-2|TRBV6-1|-
CASSVSRASPGELFF
TGTGCCAGCAGTGTTTCCAGGGCATCTCCCGGGGAGCTGTTTTTT
>-|TRBJ1-1|TRBV9|many
CASESMNTEAFF
TGTGCCAGCGAGTCAATGAACACTGAAGCTTTCTTT
>TRBD2|TRBJ2-3|TRBV11-2|many
CASSLGGRADTQYF
TGTGCCAGCAGCTTAGGGGGGAGGGCAGATACGCAGTATTTT
>-|TRBJ2-3|TRBV7-9|-
CASSQSLLGPSTDTQYF
TGTGCCAGCAGCCAAAGCTTACTAGGCCCAAGCACAGATACGCAGTATTTT
>TRBD1|TRBJ1-1|TRBV28|many
CASTGTGVKNTEAFF
TGTGCCAGCACCGGGACAGGGGTTAAGAACACTGAAGCTTTCTTT
>-|TRBJ1-5|TRBV28|few
CASSFQVGTTVQPQHF
TGTGCCAGCAGTTTTCAGGTAGGGACAACCGTCCAGCCCCAGCATTTT
>TRBD1|TRBJ1-5|TRBV12-3/TRBV12-4|many
CASRRDRGGQPQHF
TGTGCCAGCAGAAGAGACAGGGGCGGTCAGCCCCAGCATTTT
>-|TRBJ1-3|TRBV12-3/TRBV12-4|many
CASSFRTAGNTIYF
TGTGCCAGCAGTTTCCGGACAGCTGGAAACACCATATATTTT
>TRBD2|TRBJ2-1|TRBV25-1|many
CASGTSGSHNEQFF
TGTGCCAGCGGGACTAGCGGGAGCCACAATGAGCAGTTCTTC
>-|TRBJ2-3|TRBV6-2/TRBV6-3|-
CASRGPGPDTQYF
TGTGCCAGCAGGGGACCGGGACCAGATACGCAGTATTTT
>TRBD1|TRBJ2-1|TRBV2|-
CANSRTGLGEQFF
TGTGCCAACAGTAGGACAGGGTTGGGTGAGCAGTTCTTC
>-|TRBJ1-3|TRBV30|-
CAWSVTPGLSGNTIYF
TGTGCCTGGAGTGTAACGCCAGGGCTCTCTGGAAACACCATATATTTT
>-|TRBJ2-2|TRBV5-1|many
CASSPKGTGELFF
TGCGCCAGCAGCCCAAAGGGCACCGGGGAGCTGTTTTTT
>-|TRBJ2-7|TRBV6-5|few
CASSYTGMGYEQYF
TGTGCCAGCAGTTATACGGGTATGGGCTACGAGCAGTACTTC
>TRBD1|TRBJ1-1|TRBV28|-
CASGFSGTGPNTEAFF
TGTGCCAGCGGTTTCTCCGGGACAGGCCCGAACACTGAAGCTTTCTTT
>-|TRBJ2-1|TRBV6-2/TRBV6-3|-
CASSDSGLHNEQFF
TGTGCCAGCAGTGACTCGGGGCTTCACAATGAGCAGTTCTTC
>TRBD1|TRBJ1-1|TRBV18|few
CASSQQTGPNTEAFF
TGTGCCAGCTCGCAGCAGACAGGGCCCAACACTGAAGCTTTCTTT
>TRBD1|TRBJ2-1|TRBV30|many
CAWTGQVRAEQFF
TGTGCCTGGACCGGACAGGTTCGTGCTGAGCAGTTCTTC
>TRBD2|TRBJ2-1|TRBV2|many
CASSEKSSGYNEQFF
TGTGCCAGCAGTGAAAAATCTAGCGGTTACAATGAGCAGTTCTTC
>-|TRBJ1-1|TRBV3-1|many
CASRGSFEAFF
TGTGCCAGCAGGGGCAGCTTTGAAGCTTTCTTT
>-|TRBJ2-1|TRBV24-1|many
CATSDPTPSSYNEQFF
TGTGCCACCAGTGATCCTACTCCGAGCTCCTACAATGAGCAGTTCTTC
>-|TRBJ1-1|TRBV5-1|few
CASRPGSNTEAFF
TGCGCCAGCAGACCAGGGAGTAACACTGAAGCTTTCTTT
>-|TRBJ1-2|TRBV5-6|many
CASSLERGHSGYTF
TGTGCCAGCAGCTTGGAGCGGGGGCACTCGGGCTACACCTTC
>TRBD2|TRBJ2-6|TRBV12-3/TRBV12-4|few
CASSGGGVLTF
TGTGCCAGCAGCGGGGGGGGGGTCCTGACTTTC
>-|TRBJ2-5|TRBV11-3|few
CASSLDGQQETQYF
TGTGCCAGCAGCTTAGACGGGCAGCAAGAGACCCAGTACTTC
>-|TRBJ1-5|TRBV7-6|many
CASSLGHQGQPQHF
TGTGCCAGCAGCTTGGGGCATCAGGGTCAGCCCCAGCATTTT